Presented here are 15 T cell receptor beta chains from one specimen sequenced in a study of T cells in tumors after PD-1 blockade. Generated by immunoSEQ multiplex PCR, the TCRdb table keeps only in-frame clones and is missing some. This table holds 55,000 to 65,000 clones, around four fifths found once. This specimen was PBMCs, taken before anti-PD-1 treatment. These receptors all come from a human donor with basal cell carcinoma.

The chain carries TRBV7-6 and TRBJ2-1, with D uncertain. Trimming took 5 bases from V and 0 from J, leaving 5 bases between them. The CDR3 covers 13 residues. Germline loops: CDR1 SGHVS, CDR2 FNYEAQ. In DNA form, the CDR3 reads TGTGCCAGCAGCCTTAGCTCCTACAATGAGCAGTTCTTC. It codes for CASSLSSYNEQFF.

This clone was recorded a few times. The gene calls are TRBV4-1 and TRBJ1-1, with D possibly TRBD1 on 5 matching bases. CDR1 and CDR2 (germline): MGHRA, YSYEKL. The ends were cut back, 5 bases at V and 2 bases at J, with 9 bases in the middle. CDR3 size: 13 residues. The CDR3 here is CASSATDNTEAFF. Here the CDR3 DNA reads TGCGCCAGCAGCGCGACAGATAACACTGAAGCTTTCTTT.

The chain combines TRBV5-6 with TRBJ2-4, with TRBD1 matching over 7 bases. The ends lost 4 bases at V and 3 bases at J; junction bases unmatched: 7. Germline V CDR1 and CDR2: SGHDT, YYEEEE. This CDR3 has 15 residues. CDR3 sequence (DNA): TGTGCCAGCAGCCGCGACAGGGCCGGCAAAAACATTCAGTACTTC. Residues: CASSRDRAGKNIQYF.

This clone was detected only once. The rearrangement joins TRBV19 to TRBJ1-1; D is undetermined. The V gene lost 3 bases and the J gene lost 1 base, with 9 bases spanning the gap. The CDR3 totals 14 residues. Germline CDR1 LNHDA, CDR2 SQIVND (reference sequence). The CDR3 protein is CASSISGQNTEAFF. DNA of the CDR3: TGTGCCAGTAGTATTTCGGGTCAGAACACTGAAGCTTTCTTT.

This clone came up a few times. CDR3 in amino acids: CAWRGDRRTEAFF. Here the CDR3 DNA reads TGTGCCTGGAGGGGAGACAGAAGAACTGAAGCTTTCTTT. The J gene is TRBJ1-1, the V gene TRBV30; maybe TRBD1 (5 bases). Trimming took 3 bases from V and 5 from J, leaving 13 bases between them. CDR1 is GTSNPN and CDR2 is SVGIG in the germline V gene (reference sequence). The CDR3 has 13 amino acids.

This clone has a handful of counts. This chain joins TRBV10-3 and TRBJ1-2; TRBD1 matches 7 bases. The CDR3 has 13 residues. The germline gives CDR1 ENHRY, CDR2 SYGVKD. V was clipped by 6 bases and J by 2 bases; unmatched bases: 3. CDR3 DNA: TGTGCCATCAGCGGACAGGTGAACTATGGCTACACCTTC. Protein product: CAISGQVNYGYTF.

In its sample, this clone was seen once. This chain joins TRBV6-4 and TRBJ2-1, with D tentatively TRBD2 (6 bases). Germline V gene lookup returns CDR1 MRHNA and CDR2 SNTAGT. Trimming removed 4 bases at V and 7 bases at J, with 8 bases between. The CDR3 is 12 residues long. Here the CDR3 reads CASSGAGNEQFF. In DNA form, the CDR3 reads TGTGCCAGCAGTGGTGCGGGGAATGAGCAGTTCTTC.

This rearrangement joins TRBV12-3 or TRBV12-4 to TRBJ2-5; 7 positions match TRBD2. V lost 6 bases and J lost 5; bases outside the gene matches: 6. The CDR3 is 13 amino acids. The chain's CDR3 is CASSLGGVETQYF. In DNA form, the CDR3 reads TGTGCCAGCAGCCTTGGGGGGGTTGAGACCCAGTACTTC.

The chain uses TRBV7-8 and TRBJ2-6; D gene unclear. Germline V gene data show CDR1 as SGHVS and CDR2 as FQNEAQ. CDR3 length: 13 residues. V lost 5 bases and J 3 bases, leaving 5 bases between the germline ends. DNA of the CDR3: TGTGCCAGCAGCATCTTTGGGGCCAACGTCCTGACTTTC. It translates to CASSIFGANVLTF.

The genes are TRBV19 and TRBJ1-5, with 10 bases identical to TRBD1. The CDR3 consists of 15 residues. With V trimmed by 1 base and J by 11 bases, 8 bases remained unmatched. Germline CDR1 and CDR2: LNHDA and SQIVND (reference sequence). CDR3 residues: CASSIVSTGGLSQHF. CDR3 coding DNA: TGTGCCAGTAGTATAGTTTCGACAGGGGGCTTGTCCCAGCATTTT.

This clone occurred a few times. This chain uses TRBV9 with TRBJ2-7, with D maybe TRBD2 (6 bases). Germline CDR1 reads SGDLS; CDR2 reads YYNGEE. V was trimmed by 1 base and J by 2 bases, leaving 16 bases between them. The CDR3 runs 16 residues. The CDR3 loop reads CASSVSRDSYTYEQYF. The DNA of the CDR3 is TGTGCCAGCAGCGTATCCCGGGACTCGTATACCTACGAGCAGTACTTC.

This clone was detected only once. The chain carries TRBV18 and TRBJ1-2; 7 nucleotides line up with TRBD1. The germline V gene has CDR1 KGHSH and CDR2 LQKENI. The ends lost 4 bases at V and 0 bases at J; junction bases unmatched: 8. The CDR3 is 16 residues long. The DNA for the CDR3 is TGTGCCAGCTCACGGCCCGGGACAGAAACTAACTATGGCTACACCTTC. Amino acids: CASSRPGTETNYGYTF.

The CDR3 DNA is TGTGCCAGCAGTTTATCGGATGAGCAGTTCTTC. Translating gives CASSLSDEQFF. The rearrangement uses TRBV12-3 or TRBV12-4 and TRBJ2-1; D is uncertain. This CDR3 is built from 11 residues. V was clipped by 2 bases and J by 8 bases, with 4 bases between them.

This chain links TRBV28 with TRBJ2-5, with no clear D. Germline loops: CDR1 MDHEN, CDR2 SYDVKM. Trimming removed 5 bases from V and 5 bases from J, with 9 bases in between. The CDR3 length is 12 residues. CDR3: CASSDIRETQYF. DNA of the CDR3: TGTGCCAGCAGTGATATTCGGGAGACCCAGTACTTC. The full variable domain, its missing parts supplied by reference TRBV28 and TRBJ2-5, is DVKVTQSSRYLVKRTGEKVFLECVQDMDHENMFWYRQDPGLGLRLIYFSYDVKMKEKGDIPEGYSVSREKKERFSLILESASTNQTSMYLCASSDIRETQYFGPGTRLLVL.

V is TRBV12-5 and J is TRBJ2-7, with 8 nucleotides matching TRBD2. V dropped 6 bases and J dropped 3; count of bases not matched to a gene: 22. The CDR3 runs to 19 residues. Germline CDR1 reads LGHNT; CDR2 reads FRNRAP. This CDR3 is CASGAGLGSRGGKNYEQYF. DNA for the CDR3: TGTGCTAGTGGGGCGGGACTAGGGTCAAGAGGGGGAAAAAACTACGAGCAGTACTTC.